Reported below is one TCR beta chain. Its antigen is as yet unknown. Alongside a J-beta primer mix, a sample-barcoded 5' primer served in a second PCR lasting roughly 7 to 11 cycles. Each CDR3 protein gets one entry after TCRdb re-called the 5' RACE reads with MiXCR. The sample has about 1.5 million distinct CDR3 sequences; 40% to 50% are singletons. The data belong to a study of blood T cells in healthy people across ages. Study-wide points: TCR beta diversity per million T cells fell roughly linearly with age. PBMCs that were unsorted prevented a conclusive naive versus antigen-experienced comparison.

The sample comprised blood. This receptor was identified in a young woman in good health.

The CDR3 DNA follows: TGCAGTGCCCCGGGGGAGGGGAATTCACCCCTCCACTTT. Amino acid sequence: CSAPGEGNSPLHF. J is TRBJ1-6 and V is TRBV20-1; maybe TRBD1 (5 bases). Looked up from germline, CDR1 is DFQATT and CDR2 is SNEGSKA (reference sequence). CDR3 length equals 13 residues. V shed 6 bases and J shed 7 bases, with 13 bases lying between them.